Below, one T cell receptor (beta chain) is given with its context. Its antigen is unknown. Data came from immunoSEQ multiplex PCR; TCRdb stores just in-frame clones and leaves some out. The table has under 20,000 clones, approximately 91% seen once. The data originate from a study of T cells in localized non-small cell lung cancer. The CDR3 is 19 residues long. CDR1 MNHNS and CDR2 SASEGT come from the germline V gene. The V gene end was trimmed by 3 bases and the J gene end by 2 bases; junction bases not matched to a gene: 12. Study-level findings and limits: There was an association of higher blood T cell density with longer overall survival. Since sequencing was restricted to only one region of the tumor, intratumor heterogeneity remains a possibility. The greatest T cell clonality was found in uninvolved adjacent lung (higher than in tumor).

This TCR was recovered from an older female donor with stage III squamous cell lung carcinoma. This chain connects TRBV6-1 to TRBJ2-6; 8 nucleotides line up with TRBD1. This sample comprised peripheral blood, obtained before any cancer treatment. CDR3 coding DNA: TGTGCCAGCAGTGATTCGTTTAGGACAGGGAGGCCTGGGGCCAACGTCCTGACTTTC. Translating gives CASSDSFRTGRPGANVLTF.